This TCR beta chain was captured by sequencing in a study of blood T cell repertoires in COVID-19. The V and J ends lost 4 bases and 4 bases, in that order; junction bases with no gene match: 6. The CDR3 sequence is 15 residues long. Germline V lookup: CDR1 MNHEY, CDR2 SVGAGI. The protocol was immunoSEQ multiplex PCR, while the TCRdb copy is restricted to in-frame clones and leaves out a portion. This table has roughly 260,000 clones, more than 60% appearing once. The chain couples TRBV6-5 to TRBJ2-3; 9 positions match TRBD1. Input material: peripheral blood. The TCR sequence derives from a woman aged 40 to 50 with active or convalescent COVID-19. The CDR3, as DNA: TGTGCCAGCAGTTCCCGGGACAGGGCGGCAGATACGCAGTATTTT. It encodes CASSSRDRAADTQYF.